This T cell receptor beta chain was recovered during a study of response to subunit inactivated influenza vaccine (dated by TCRdb to the late 2010s). With respect to the entire study: Deep quantitative profiling of the T cell receptor repertoire was used in the study to follow responses to a trivalent subunit inactivated influenza vaccine. The full study reports these points: The authors suggested that each seasonal influenza vaccination may recruit only a limited number of new T cells.

The method behind the library was RT-PCR. The sequencer was an Illumina HiSeq 2500. TCRdb trimmed the raw reads at Q25, called clones with MiXCR and kept productive beta chains. Every entry covers one CDR3 protein and lists the most common genes and DNA from its rows. Recorded for this sample are about 540,000 distinct CDR3 sequences; approximately 22% of them occurred a single time. The ten largest clones add up to around 2.8% of the sample. To note about this clonotype: The antigen it binds to is not known. One base away there is no much larger clone; base qualities are not given.

The same sample was also studied in work on T cells expressing NK-cell markers. As the second paper documents: TCR beta cDNA libraries were made by 5'RACE template switching that added a universal primer site and unique molecular identifiers. TCR beta-chain repertoires were profiled in sorted CD3+CD56+NKG2C+, CD3+CD56+NKG2C- and CD3+CD56-NKG2C+ T-cell subsets from about 8 donors. Among the eight sequenced donors, only one was HCMV-seronegative, while the other seven were HCMV-seropositive. In several experiments an anti-gammadeltaTCR antibody was added to restrict sorting to alphabetaTCR-expressing T cells. In five to seven donors, the dominant CD3+CD56+NKG2C+ clonotypes were found to rank among the top 10 CD8+ clonotypes and to make up about 1.0-7.0% of CD8+ T cells. Those dominant clonotypes were again the most abundant among CD3+CD56-NKG2C+ cells in a few donors, at roughly 25-65%. It remained unclear whether the expanded NKG2C-expressing T cell clones were specific for HCMV antigens. Randomly selected healthy volunteers, three men and five women, were used as the eight sequenced donors. HCMV-specific IgG was detected in serum with a commercial ELISA kit to determine HCMV serostatus. Ficoll density gradient centrifugation was used to isolate peripheral blood mononuclear cells from blood. CD4+ and CD8+ T cells were isolated from PBMC by magnetic immunoseparation with Miltenyi isolation kits. Synthesis of cDNA was primed from the TCR beta constant segment and was followed by two consecutive PCR amplification steps. Illumina HiSeq 2000/2500, MiSeq or NextSeq was used to sequence libraries as 2 x 150 bp reads. Reads were demultiplexed and grouped by UMI with MIGEC, and clonotypes were assembled and quantified with MiTCR. To exclude erroneous sequences, only TCR cDNA sequences supported by at least two reads were retained. The tcR package was used for downstream repertoire analysis, and clonotypes were matched between fractions using CDR3 nucleotide sequence together with V segment. VDJmatch was used to annotate antigen specificity against VDJdb, with one amino acid substitution allowed in CDR3.

This clonotype was obtained from a man aged 50-59 years who received an inactivated influenza vaccine. Donor details come from another sample of the same person, matched by shared clones. Sequences were derived from CD4+ T cells sorted from PBMCs, sampled about 11 days after vaccination.

The CDR3: CASSESQGAGGYTF. The nucleotides read TGTGCCAGCAGTGAGAGCCAGGGGGCTGGAGGCTACACCTTC. Rearrangement joined TRBV28 to TRBJ1-2, with 8 central nucleotides matching TRBD1. The CDR3 starts with the cysteine, ends with the phenylalanine, and has 14 residues. Only the CDR3 region is kept as DNA, spanning 42 bases read in frame from base 1. Relative to germline, V is missing 5 bases and J is missing 8 bases, with 10 bases of the junction outside any gene match. CDR1 and CDR2 (MDHEN, SYDVKM) derive from the germline V gene.